The T cell receptor beta chain described here comes from a study of blood T cell repertoires in COVID-19. About the study: The United States, Italy and Spain were the sources of the acute and convalescent COVID-19 samples.

CDR3 size: 15 residues. V gave up 8 bases and J gave up 5 bases; unmatched junction bases: 13. Germline V CDR1 and CDR2: MDHEN, SYDVKM. Recruits, aged roughly 18 to 90 years, lived in roughly 22 US areas. Recovered status applied to Cohort 3 donors who had two consecutive negative PCRs. It also applied to those with clearance or with symptom resolution. Profiled with immunoSEQ multiplex PCR; TCRdb holds only in-frame clones, not every one. This repertoire shows more than 250,000 clones, around nine tenths found once; its top ten account for around 5.9%. Specimen: PBMCs or T cells enriched from blood (not recorded which). The clonotype comes from a woman aged 25 to 39 who had recovered from COVID-19. V and J are TRBV28 and TRBJ2-5, with TRBD2 matching 8 bases. This CDR3 is CASRGGALGQETQYF. In DNA form, the CDR3 reads TGTGCCAGCCGGGGGGGGGCCCTGGGGCAGGAGACCCAGTACTTC.